This entry is about one T cell receptor (beta chain). Original analysis: Estimation of nucleated cell counts relied on the amplification of reference gene primers. The assay was immunoSEQ multiplex PCR, and TCRdb's table has in-frame clones only and misses some. V, J and clone size derive from that table, while D and trimming were established from the DNA sequence. The data show 250,000 to 300,000 clones, approximately 86% seen once. This record belongs to a study of blood T cell repertoires in COVID-19. Study overall: PBMCs, B-cell-depleted T cells, or T cells provided the cDNA or gDNA that made up the material.

The age range of participants was about 18 to 90 years, with residence in about two dozen US areas. Cohort 3 donors were reported recovered after two negative PCRs, clearance, or symptom resolution. The CDR3 is 15 amino acids. Germline V gives CDR1 SGHTA, CDR2 FQGNSA. Trimming stripped 1 base from V and 6 bases from J, with 13 bases between. This receptor was obtained from a woman younger than 45 who had recovered from COVID-19. Sequenced input: PBMCs or T cells enriched from blood (not recorded which). This chain uses TRBV7-2 with TRBJ1-5; D is unclear. CDR3 region: CASSLEQKGGQPQHF. DNA of the CDR3: TGTGCCAGCAGCTTAGAGCAAAAGGGAGGTCAGCCCCAGCATTTT.